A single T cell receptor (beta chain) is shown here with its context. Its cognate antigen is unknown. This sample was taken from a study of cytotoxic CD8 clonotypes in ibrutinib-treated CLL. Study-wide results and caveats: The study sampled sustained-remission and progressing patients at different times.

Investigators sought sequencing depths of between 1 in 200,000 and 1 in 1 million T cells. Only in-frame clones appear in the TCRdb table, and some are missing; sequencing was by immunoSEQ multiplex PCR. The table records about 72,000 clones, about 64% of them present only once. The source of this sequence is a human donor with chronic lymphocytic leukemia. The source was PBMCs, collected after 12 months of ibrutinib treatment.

CDR3 bases: TGTGCCAGCAGCTACCCGACAGGGAGATGGGTTGAAAAACTGTTTTTT. Translation gives CASSYPTGRWVEKLFF. The chain carries TRBV7-4 and TRBJ1-4, with 7 bases matching TRBD1. V shed 4 bases and J 7 bases; nucleotides not matched to a gene: 12. Germline CDR1 SGHVT, CDR2 SQSDAQ. The CDR3 is 16 residues long.